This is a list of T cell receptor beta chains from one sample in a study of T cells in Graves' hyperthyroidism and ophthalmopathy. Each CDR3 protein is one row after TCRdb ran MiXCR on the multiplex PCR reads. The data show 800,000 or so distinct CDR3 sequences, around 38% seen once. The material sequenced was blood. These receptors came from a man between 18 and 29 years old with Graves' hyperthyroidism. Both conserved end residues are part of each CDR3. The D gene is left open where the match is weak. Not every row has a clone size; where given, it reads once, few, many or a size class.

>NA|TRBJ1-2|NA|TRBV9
CVSSVAGNHNYGYTF
TGTGTCAGCAGCGTAGCAGGAAATCATAACTATGGCTACACCTTC
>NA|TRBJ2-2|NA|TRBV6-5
CASRRTQYTGELFF
TGTGCCAGCAGGCGTACACAGTACACCGGGGAGCTGTTTTTT
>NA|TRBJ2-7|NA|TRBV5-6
CASSGGTLYEQYF
TGTGCCAGCAGCGGCGGGACACTCTACGAGCAGTACTTC
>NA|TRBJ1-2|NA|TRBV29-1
CSVYTGSVTGYTF
TGCAGCGTCTATACCGGGAGTGTGACAGGCTACACCTTT
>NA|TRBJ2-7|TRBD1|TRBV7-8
CASSRGQGAGNEQYF
TGCGCCAGCAGCCGCGGACAGGGGGCGGGAAACGAGCAGTACTTC
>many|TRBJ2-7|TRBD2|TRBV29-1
CSVAETSGAYEQYF
TGCAGCGTTGCAGAAACTAGCGGAGCCTACGAGCAGTACTTC
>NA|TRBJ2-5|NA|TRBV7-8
CASSLGRDRGEETQYF
TGTGCCAGCAGCTTAGGCCGGGATAGAGGAGAAGAGACCCAGTACTTC
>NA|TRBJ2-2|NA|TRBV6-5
CASSYKSTGELFF
TGTGCCAGCAGTTACAAGAGCACCGGGGAGCTGTTTTTT
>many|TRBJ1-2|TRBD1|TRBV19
CASGSTWTGEGGYTF
TGTGCCAGTGGATCTACTTGGACAGGGGAAGGGGGCTACACCTTC
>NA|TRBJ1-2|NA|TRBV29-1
CSLEVQNYGYTF
TGCAGCTTGGAGGTACAGAACTATGGCTACACCTTC
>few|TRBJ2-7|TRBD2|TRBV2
CATIAGGPSEQYF
TGTGCCACCATAGCGGGGGGTCCTTCGGAGCAGTACTTC
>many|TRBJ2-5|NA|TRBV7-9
CASSSWDNQETQYF
TGTGCCAGCTCGAGCTGGGACAACCAAGAGACCCAGTACTTC
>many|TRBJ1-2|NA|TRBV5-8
CASSFVPIYGYTF
TGTGCCAGCAGCTTTGTCCCGATCTATGGCTACACCTTC
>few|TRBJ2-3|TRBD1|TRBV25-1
CASSVTGGFTDTQYF
TGTGCCAGCAGTGTCACAGGGGGTTTCACAGATACGCAGTATTTT
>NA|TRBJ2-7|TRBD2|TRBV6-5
CASWGGRMGEQYF
TGTGCCAGCTGGGGCGGGAGAATGGGAGAGCAGTACTTC
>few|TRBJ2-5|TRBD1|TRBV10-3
CASSDRGGTETQYF
TGTGCCAGCAGTGATCGAGGGGGCACTGAGACCCAGTACTTC
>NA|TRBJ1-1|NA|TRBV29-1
CSVEKDTEAFF
TGCAGCGTGGAGAAGGACACTGAAGCTTTCTTT
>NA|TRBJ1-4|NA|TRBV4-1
CASSRNTDEKLFF
TGCGCCAGCAGCCGTAACACGGATGAAAAACTGTTTTTT
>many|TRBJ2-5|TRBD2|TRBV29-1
CSVGSGRPGVDF
TGCAGCGTTGGTAGCGGGAGGCCCGGGGTGGACTTC
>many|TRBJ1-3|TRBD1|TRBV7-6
CASSQDRGYSGNTIYF
TGTGCCAGCAGCCAGGACAGGGGCTACTCTGGAAACACCATATATTTT